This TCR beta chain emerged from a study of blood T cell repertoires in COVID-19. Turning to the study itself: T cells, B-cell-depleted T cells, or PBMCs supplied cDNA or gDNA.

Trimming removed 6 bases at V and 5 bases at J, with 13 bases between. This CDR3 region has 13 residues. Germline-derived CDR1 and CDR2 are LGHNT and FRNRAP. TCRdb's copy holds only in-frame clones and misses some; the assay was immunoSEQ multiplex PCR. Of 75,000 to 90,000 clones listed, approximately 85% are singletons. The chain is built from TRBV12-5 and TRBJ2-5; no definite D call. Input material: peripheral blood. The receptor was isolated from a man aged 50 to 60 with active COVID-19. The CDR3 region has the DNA TGTGCTAGTGGGATTGGAGTTATGGAGACCCAGTACTTC. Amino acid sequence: CASGIGVMETQYF.